This TCR beta chain stems from a study of somatic mutations in cytotoxic T cells in rheumatoid arthritis. This CDR3 region has 15 residues. V shed 4 bases and J 1 base; nucleotides not matched to a gene: 5. In germline, CDR1 is MGHRA, CDR2 YSYEKL. Only in-frame clones appear in the TCRdb table, and some are missing; sequencing was by immunoSEQ multiplex PCR. Seen here are 20,000 to 25,000 clones, 80% to 90% observed once, and the top ten hold 3.5% to 4.5%. After CD4+ and CD8+ cells were isolated by positive magnetic bead selection, their purity was checked by flow cytometry. This clone appeared a single time.

Material for sequencing was CD8+ T cells sorted from blood. The receptor was derived from an adult with rheumatoid arthritis. The chain is built from TRBV4-1 and TRBJ2-3; 7 bases are shared with TRBD2. CDR3 protein: CASSLEGRGTDTQYF. CDR3 DNA sequence: TGCGCCAGCAGCCTCGAAGGGAGGGGCACAGATACGCAGTATTTT.